This T cell receptor beta chain comes out of a study of cytomegalovirus exposure and HLA in healthy donors. Study-level information: Approximately 77 million unique TCRs from HLA-typed donors were held in an early release of data.

The PCR made use of 60 Vbeta and 13 Jbeta primers. Data came from immunoSEQ multiplex PCR; TCRdb stores just in-frame clones and leaves some out. Here the sample spans approximately 170,000 clones, around 81% being singletons. CDR1 is GTSNPN, CDR2 SVGIG, per germline (reference sequence). The CDR3 sequence is 16 residues long. J lost 0 bases, V lost 2 bases, and 3 bases had no gene match. V is TRBV30 and J is TRBJ2-3; 12 bases map to TRBD2. The TCR sequence derives from a middle-aged woman in good health and CMV-seronegative. Specimen: PBMCs. CDR3 coding DNA: TGTGCCTGGAGTATCGGGACTAGCGGGAGCACAGATACGCAGTATTTT. Amino acid sequence: CAWSIGTSGSTDTQYF.